This TCR beta chain was sequenced during a study of blood T cell repertoires in COVID-19. At the level of the study: There were acute and convalescent COVID-19 samples, and they came from the United States, Italy and Spain. Sources were T cells, B-cell-depleted T cells, or PBMCs; the material itself was cDNA or gDNA.

This CDR3 spans 14 amino acids. Trimming cost V 6 bases and J 8 bases; bases outside gene matches: 9. Germline V gene sequence: CDR1 SGDLS, CDR2 YYNGEE. The authors' processing: Amplification of reference gene primers was used by the study to estimate nucleated cell counts. Clones were sequenced by immunoSEQ multiplex PCR, and TCRdb holds only the in-frame ones, with some missing. The V and J calls and clone size come from that table; D and trimming were worked out from the DNA. The table shows some 120,000 clones, with approximately 85% occurring only once. The clonotype comes from a human donor in a cohort sampled during active COVID-19. Sequencing was done on a sample of peripheral blood. The genes are TRBV9 and TRBJ2-3; TRBD2 agrees at 10 bases. The CDR3 DNA reads as TGTGCCAGCAACCCAGCGGGGGGGCCGGGTACGCAGTATTTT. It is translated as CASNPAGGPGTQYF. Based on the CDR3 plus reference TRBV9 and TRBJ2-3, the full variable domain is DSGVTQTPKHLITATGQRVTLRCSPRSGDLSVYWYQQSLDQGLQFLIQYYNGEERAKGNILERFSAQQFPDLHSELNLSSLELGDSALYFCASNPAGGPGTQYFGPGTRLTVL.